This entry concerns a single T cell receptor beta chain. Its target antigen remains unknown. No base quality values were provided; no much bigger clone lies one nucleotide off. This sample was taken from a study of T cell changes during pregnancy in multiple sclerosis (dated by TCRdb to about 2019). Study-wide context: The study looked at changes in the T cell repertoire across pregnancy in women with multiple sclerosis.

Clipping removes 6 bases from V and 7 bases from J, with 5 as the unmatched junction base count. For CDR1 and CDR2, the germline V gene lists MDHEN and SYDVKM. Reading from cysteine to phenylalanine, the CDR3 counts 12 amino acids. Of all the DNA, just the CDR3 is kept, 36 bases in frame from base 1. Libraries were prepared through the immunoSEQ multiplex PCR assay. Drawn from immuneACCESS, this table holds only the in-frame rearrangements with V and J called that TCRdb kept. Clones are partly lost; checked studies trace under half to an unresolved V gene and leave the rest unexplained. A total of some 67,000 clones appear in this sample, about 91% of them only once. Approximately 2.4% of the sample goes to the ten largest clones.

The clonotype comes from a female donor with multiple sclerosis, enrolled in a pregnancy study. This specimen was peripheral blood, taken in the first trimester of pregnancy. The rearranged segments are TRBV28 and TRBJ1-1; the central 7 bases match TRBD1. The nucleotide sequence is given as TGTGCCAGCAGCCGAGACAGGGTTGAAGCTTTCTTT. Its translation is CASSRDRVEAFF.